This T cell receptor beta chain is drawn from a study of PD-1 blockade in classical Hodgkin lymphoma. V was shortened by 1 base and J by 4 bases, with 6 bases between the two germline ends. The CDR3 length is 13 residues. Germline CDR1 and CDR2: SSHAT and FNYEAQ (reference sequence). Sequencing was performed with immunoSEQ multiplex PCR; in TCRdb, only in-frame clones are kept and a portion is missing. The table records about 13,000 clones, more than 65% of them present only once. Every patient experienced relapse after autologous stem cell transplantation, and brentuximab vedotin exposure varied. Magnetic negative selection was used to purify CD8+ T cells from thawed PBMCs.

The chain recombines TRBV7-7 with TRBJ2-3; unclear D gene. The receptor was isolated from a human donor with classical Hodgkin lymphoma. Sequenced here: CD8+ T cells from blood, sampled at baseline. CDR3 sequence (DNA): TGTGCCAGCAGCTTAGATTCCGCAGATACGCAGTATTTT. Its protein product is CASSLDSADTQYF.